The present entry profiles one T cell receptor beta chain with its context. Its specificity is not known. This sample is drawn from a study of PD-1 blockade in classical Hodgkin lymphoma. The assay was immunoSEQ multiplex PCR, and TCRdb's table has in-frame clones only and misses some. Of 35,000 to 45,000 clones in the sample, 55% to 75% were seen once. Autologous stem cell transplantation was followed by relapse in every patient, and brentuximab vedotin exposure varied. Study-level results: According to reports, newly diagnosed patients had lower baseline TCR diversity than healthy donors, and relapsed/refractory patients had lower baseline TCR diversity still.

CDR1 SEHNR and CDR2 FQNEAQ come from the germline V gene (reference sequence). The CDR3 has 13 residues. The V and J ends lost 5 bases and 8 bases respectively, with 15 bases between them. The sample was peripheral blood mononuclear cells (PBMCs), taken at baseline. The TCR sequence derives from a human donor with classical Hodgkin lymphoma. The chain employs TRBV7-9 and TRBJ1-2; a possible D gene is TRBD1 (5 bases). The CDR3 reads CASSETVLSGYTF. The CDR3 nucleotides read TGTGCCAGCAGCGAGACAGTCCTATCCGGCTACACCTTC.